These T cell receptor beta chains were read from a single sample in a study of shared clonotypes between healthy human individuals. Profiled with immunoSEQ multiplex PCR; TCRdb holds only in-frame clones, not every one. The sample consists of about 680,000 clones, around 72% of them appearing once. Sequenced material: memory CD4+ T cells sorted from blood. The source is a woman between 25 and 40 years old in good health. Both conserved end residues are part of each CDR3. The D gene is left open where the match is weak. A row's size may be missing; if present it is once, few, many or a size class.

CDR3nt: TGTGCCAGCACTTGGACGGCTACCTACGAGCAGTACTTC; CDR3aa: CASTWTATYEQYF; j_gene: TRBJ2-7; len: 13; d_gene: .; v_gene: TRBV5-1; abundance: .
CDR3nt: TGTGCCAGCAGTGCAGCGCTAGCGACCTACGAGCAGTACTTC; CDR3aa: CASSAALATYEQYF; j_gene: TRBJ2-7; len: 14; d_gene: .; v_gene: TRBV2; abundance: .
CDR3nt: TGTGCCAGTAGTATAAGTCAGGAGATTGGAAAACTGTTTTTT; CDR3aa: CASSISQEIGKLFF; j_gene: TRBJ1-4; len: 14; d_gene: .; v_gene: TRBV19; abundance: .
CDR3nt: TGTGCCAGCAGTTTAAGGTCGTGGGGAGCTTTCTTT; CDR3aa: CASSLRSWGAFF; j_gene: TRBJ1-1; len: 12; d_gene: .; v_gene: TRBV28; abundance: .
CDR3nt: TGTGCCAGCAGCTTCGCGGCTAGCGGGGCGTACAATGAGCAGTTCTTC; CDR3aa: CASSFAASGAYNEQFF; j_gene: TRBJ2-1; len: 16; d_gene: TRBD2; v_gene: TRBV7-9; abundance: few
CDR3nt: TGTGCCACCGAGCCGGGACAGGGGCCCACCGGGGAGCTGTTTTTT; CDR3aa: CATEPGQGPTGELFF; j_gene: TRBJ2-2; len: 15; d_gene: TRBD1; v_gene: TRBV6-1; abundance: .
CDR3nt: TGTGCCAGCAGGGACCGACAGGGCGGGAATGAGCAGTTCTTC; CDR3aa: CASRDRQGGNEQFF; j_gene: TRBJ2-1; len: 14; d_gene: TRBD1; v_gene: TRBV2; abundance: .
CDR3nt: TGTGCCAGCAGCCCCGAGAGGGGAGGGGGATCCGGGGAGCTGTTTTTT; CDR3aa: CASSPERGGGSGELFF; j_gene: TRBJ2-2; len: 16; d_gene: .; v_gene: TRBV4-2; abundance: .
CDR3nt: TGTGCCAGCGGAATCAGGGACAGGGGAAAGGCTTTCTTT; CDR3aa: CASGIRDRGKAFF; j_gene: TRBJ1-1; len: 13; d_gene: TRBD1; v_gene: TRBV28; abundance: .
CDR3nt: TGTGCCAGCAGCCAAGAAGTAGGAACGGAAGATACAGATACGCAGTATTTT; CDR3aa: CASSQEVGTEDTDTQYF; j_gene: TRBJ2-3; len: 17; d_gene: .; v_gene: TRBV4-2; abundance: once
CDR3nt: TGTGCCAGCAGCTTGGAGTGGGACCAGCCCCAGCATTTT; CDR3aa: CASSLEWDQPQHF; j_gene: TRBJ1-5; len: 13; d_gene: .; v_gene: TRBV11-3; abundance: .
CDR3nt: TGCGCCAGCAGCCAAGATTTTCGGACTAGCGGTTACGAGCAGTACTTC; CDR3aa: CASSQDFRTSGYEQYF; j_gene: TRBJ2-7; len: 16; d_gene: TRBD2; v_gene: TRBV4-1; abundance: .
CDR3nt: TGTGCCAGCAGCCGGCAGGGAGGTGGCACATACGAGCAGTACTTC; CDR3aa: CASSRQGGGTYEQYF; j_gene: TRBJ2-7; len: 15; d_gene: .; v_gene: TRBV7-3; abundance: .
CDR3nt: TGTGCCAGCAGGCTCGGGGTGACCGGGGAGCTGTTTTTT; CDR3aa: CASRLGVTGELFF; j_gene: TRBJ2-2; len: 13; d_gene: .; v_gene: TRBV2; abundance: .
CDR3nt: TGTGCCAGCAGCGCTACGAGTACGCTTTACAATGAGCAGTTCTTC; CDR3aa: CASSATSTLYNEQFF; j_gene: TRBJ2-1; len: 15; d_gene: .; v_gene: TRBV9; abundance: .
CDR3nt: TGTGCCAGTAGACTTGATCCAGGGGGCGGACAGCCCCAGCATTTT; CDR3aa: CASRLDPGGGQPQHF; j_gene: TRBJ1-5; len: 15; d_gene: TRBD1; v_gene: TRBV19; abundance: .
CDR3nt: TGCGCCAGCAGCCACCCCTCCGGGCAGGCGGTTCCCAACACCGGGGAGCTGTTTTTT; CDR3aa: CASSHPSGQAVPNTGELFF; j_gene: TRBJ2-2; len: 19; d_gene: .; v_gene: TRBV4-1; abundance: .
CDR3nt: TGTGCTAGTGGTTTGAGGAGGGACACTGAAGCTTTCTTT; CDR3aa: CASGLRRDTEAFF; j_gene: TRBJ1-1; len: 13; d_gene: .; v_gene: TRBV12-5; abundance: few